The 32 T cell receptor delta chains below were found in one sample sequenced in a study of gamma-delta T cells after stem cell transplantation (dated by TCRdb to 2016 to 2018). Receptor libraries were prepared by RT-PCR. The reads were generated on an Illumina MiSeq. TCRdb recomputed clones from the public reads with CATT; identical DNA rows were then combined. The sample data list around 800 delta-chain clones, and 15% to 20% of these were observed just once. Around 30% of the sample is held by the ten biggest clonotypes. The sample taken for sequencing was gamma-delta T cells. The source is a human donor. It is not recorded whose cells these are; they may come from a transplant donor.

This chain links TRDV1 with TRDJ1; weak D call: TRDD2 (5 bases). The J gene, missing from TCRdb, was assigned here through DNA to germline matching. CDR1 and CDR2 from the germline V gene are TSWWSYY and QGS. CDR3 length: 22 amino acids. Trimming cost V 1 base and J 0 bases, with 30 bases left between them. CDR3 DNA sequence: TGTGCTCTTGGGGAACCTCCCCCACCCCTTCTTCTTTGGCCACCGTACACCGATAAACTCATCTTT. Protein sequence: CALGEPPPPLLLWPPYTDKLIF.

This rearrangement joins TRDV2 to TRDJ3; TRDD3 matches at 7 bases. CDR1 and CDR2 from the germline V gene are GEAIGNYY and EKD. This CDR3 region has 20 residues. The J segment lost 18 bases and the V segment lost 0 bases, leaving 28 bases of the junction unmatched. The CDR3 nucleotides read TGTGCCTGTGACACCGTCTGGGGGCTACCATCCTCCTGTGACACCCGCCCGATGTTTTTC. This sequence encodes CACDTVWGLPSSCDTRPMFF.

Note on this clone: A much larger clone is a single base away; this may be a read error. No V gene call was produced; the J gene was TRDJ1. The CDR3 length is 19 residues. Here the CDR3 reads CACDQVRATYTGYTDNLIF. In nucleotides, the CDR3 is TGTGCCTGTGACCAAGTTCGAGCGACGTATACGGGTTACACCGATAACCTCATCTTT.

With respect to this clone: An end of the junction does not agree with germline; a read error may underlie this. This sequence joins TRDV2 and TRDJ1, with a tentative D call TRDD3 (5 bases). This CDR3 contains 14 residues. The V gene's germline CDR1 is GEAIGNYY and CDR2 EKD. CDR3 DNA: TGTGCCCGTGACAACATACGCGGCACCGATAAACTCATCTTT. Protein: CARDNIRGTDKLIF.

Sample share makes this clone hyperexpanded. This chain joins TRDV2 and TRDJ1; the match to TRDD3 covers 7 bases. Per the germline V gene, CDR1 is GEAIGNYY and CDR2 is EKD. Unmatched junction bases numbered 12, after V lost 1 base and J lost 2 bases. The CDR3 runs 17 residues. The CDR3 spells CACDTVGAPWGTDKLIF. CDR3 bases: TGTGCCTGTGACACGGTGGGGGCTCCCTGGGGGACCGATAAACTCATCTTT.

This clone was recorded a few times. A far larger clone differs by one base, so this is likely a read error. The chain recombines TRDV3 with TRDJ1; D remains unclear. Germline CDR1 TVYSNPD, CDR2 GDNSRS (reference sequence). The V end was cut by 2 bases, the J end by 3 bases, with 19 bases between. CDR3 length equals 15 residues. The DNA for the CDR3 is TGTGCCTTTGAGACCCCTATATCCCGCGCCGATAAACTCATCTTT. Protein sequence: CAFETPISRADKLIF.

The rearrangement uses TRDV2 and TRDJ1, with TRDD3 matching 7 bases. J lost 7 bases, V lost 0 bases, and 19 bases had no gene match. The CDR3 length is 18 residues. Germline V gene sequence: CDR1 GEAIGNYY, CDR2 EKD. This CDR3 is CACDTVSGTPGDLGKLIF. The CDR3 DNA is TGTGCCTGTGACACCGTTTCGGGTACTCCGGGGGATTTAGGTAAACTCATCTTT.

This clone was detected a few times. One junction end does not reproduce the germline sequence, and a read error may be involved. CDR3 DNA: TGTGCCTGTGACACCGGGTTTTTGGGGGATACTGGTAATCCGACCTGGGCCACCCGACAGATGTTTTTC. The encoded protein is CACDTGFLGDTGNPTWATRQMFF. The chain combines TRDV2 with TRDJ3; 10 nucleotides match TRDD3. Germline values: CDR1 GEAIGNYY, CDR2 EKD. CDR3 length: 23 amino acids.

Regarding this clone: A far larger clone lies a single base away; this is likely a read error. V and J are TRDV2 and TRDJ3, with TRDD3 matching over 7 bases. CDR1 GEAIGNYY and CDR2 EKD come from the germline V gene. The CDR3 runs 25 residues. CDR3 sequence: CACDTVSGWGTPLRLSSWDARQMFF. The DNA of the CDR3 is TGTGCCTGTGACACCGTGAGTGGATGGGGGACCCCGCTTCGTTTATCGTCCTGGGACGCCCGACAGATGTTTTTC.

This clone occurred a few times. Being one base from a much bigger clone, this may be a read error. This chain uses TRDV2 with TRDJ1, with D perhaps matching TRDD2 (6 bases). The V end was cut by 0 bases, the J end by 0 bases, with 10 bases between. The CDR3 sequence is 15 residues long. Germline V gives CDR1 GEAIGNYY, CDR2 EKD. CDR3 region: CACDTVFLHTDKLIF. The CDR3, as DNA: TGTGCCTGTGACACCGTCTTCCTCCACACCGATAAACTCATCTTT.

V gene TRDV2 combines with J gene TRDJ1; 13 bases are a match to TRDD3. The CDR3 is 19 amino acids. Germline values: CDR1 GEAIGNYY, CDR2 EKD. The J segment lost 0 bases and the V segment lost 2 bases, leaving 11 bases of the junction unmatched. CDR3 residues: CACDSVGRTGGYDTDKLIF. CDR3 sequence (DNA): TGTGCCTGTGACAGTGTGGGACGTACTGGGGGATACGACACCGATAAACTCATCTTT.

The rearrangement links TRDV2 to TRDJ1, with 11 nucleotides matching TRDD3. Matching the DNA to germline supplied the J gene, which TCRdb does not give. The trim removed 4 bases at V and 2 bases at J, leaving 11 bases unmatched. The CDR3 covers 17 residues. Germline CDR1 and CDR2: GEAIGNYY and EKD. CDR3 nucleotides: TGTGCCTGTGATCCGGTACTGGGGGATATTGTAACCGATAAACTCATCTTT. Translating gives CACDPVLGDIVTDKLIF.

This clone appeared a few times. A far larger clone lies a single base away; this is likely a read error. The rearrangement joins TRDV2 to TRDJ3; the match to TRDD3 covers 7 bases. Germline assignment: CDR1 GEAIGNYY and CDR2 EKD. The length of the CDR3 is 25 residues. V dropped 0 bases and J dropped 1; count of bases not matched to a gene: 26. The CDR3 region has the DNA TGTGCCTGTGACACCGTGAGTGGATGGGGGACCCCGCTTCGTTTACCGTCCTGGGACACCCGACAGATGTTTTTC. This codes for CACDTVSGWGTPLRLPSWDTRQMFF.

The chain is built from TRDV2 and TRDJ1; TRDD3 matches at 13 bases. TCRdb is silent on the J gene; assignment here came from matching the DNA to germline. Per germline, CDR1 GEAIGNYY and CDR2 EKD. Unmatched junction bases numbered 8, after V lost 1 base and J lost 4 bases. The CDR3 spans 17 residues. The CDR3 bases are TGTGCCTGTGACACTCTTGAACTGGGGGATACGATCGATAAACTCATCTTT. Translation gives CACDTLELGDTIDKLIF.

CDR3 amino acids: CACDLLLGDTKPWDTLQMFF. The CDR3 coding sequence is TGTGCCTGTGATCTCCTACTGGGGGATACTAAGCCCTGGGACACCCTACAAATGTTTTTC. The V gene call reads TRDV2; no J gene was called; the table's TRDD3 call for D was not verified on the DNA. This CDR3 is 20 amino acids long. Germline values: CDR1 GEAIGNYY, CDR2 EKD.

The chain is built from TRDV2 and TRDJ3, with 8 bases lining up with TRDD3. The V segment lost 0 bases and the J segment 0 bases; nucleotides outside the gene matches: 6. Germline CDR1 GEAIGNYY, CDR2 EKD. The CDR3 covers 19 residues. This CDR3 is CACDTAGGTSSWDTRQMFF. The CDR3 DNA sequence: TGTGCCTGTGACACCGCTGGGGGAACGAGCTCCTGGGACACCCGACAGATGTTTTTC.

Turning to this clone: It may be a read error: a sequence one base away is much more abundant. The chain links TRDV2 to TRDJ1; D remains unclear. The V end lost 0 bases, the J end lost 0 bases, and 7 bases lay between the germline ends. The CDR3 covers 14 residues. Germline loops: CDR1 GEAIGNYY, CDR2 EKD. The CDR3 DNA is TGTGCCTGTGACACCGTGGAGTACACCGATAAACTCATCTTT. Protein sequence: CACDTVEYTDKLIF.

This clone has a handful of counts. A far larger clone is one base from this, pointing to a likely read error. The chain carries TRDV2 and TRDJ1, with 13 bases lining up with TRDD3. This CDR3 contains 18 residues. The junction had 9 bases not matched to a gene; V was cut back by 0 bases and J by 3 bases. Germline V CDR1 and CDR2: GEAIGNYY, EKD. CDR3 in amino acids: CACDTVLGDTLYADKLIF. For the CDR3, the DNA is TGTGCCTGTGACACCGTACTGGGGGATACGTTGTACGCCGATAAACTCATCTTT.

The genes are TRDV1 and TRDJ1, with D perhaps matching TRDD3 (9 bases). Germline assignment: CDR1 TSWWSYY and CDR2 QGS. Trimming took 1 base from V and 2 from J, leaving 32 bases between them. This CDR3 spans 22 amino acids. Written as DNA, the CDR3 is TGTGCTCTTGGGGAACCTTACCTTCCTAGTCTCTGGGGGATTTCTCCAACCGATAAACTCATCTTT. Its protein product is CALGEPYLPSLWGISPTDKLIF.

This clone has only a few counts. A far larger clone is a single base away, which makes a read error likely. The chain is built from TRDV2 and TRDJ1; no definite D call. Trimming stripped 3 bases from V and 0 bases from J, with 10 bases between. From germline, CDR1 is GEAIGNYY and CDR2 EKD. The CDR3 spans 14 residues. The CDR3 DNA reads TGTGCCTGTGACGCCGTGGAGAACACCGATAAACTCATCTTT. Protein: CACDAVENTDKLIF.

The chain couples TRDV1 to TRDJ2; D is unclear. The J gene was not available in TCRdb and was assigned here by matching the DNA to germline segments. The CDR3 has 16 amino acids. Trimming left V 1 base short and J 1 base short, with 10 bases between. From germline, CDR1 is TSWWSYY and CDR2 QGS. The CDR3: CALGEPDVRLTAQLFF. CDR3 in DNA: TGTGCTCTTGGGGAACCCGACGTCCGTTTGACAGCACAACTCTTCTTT.

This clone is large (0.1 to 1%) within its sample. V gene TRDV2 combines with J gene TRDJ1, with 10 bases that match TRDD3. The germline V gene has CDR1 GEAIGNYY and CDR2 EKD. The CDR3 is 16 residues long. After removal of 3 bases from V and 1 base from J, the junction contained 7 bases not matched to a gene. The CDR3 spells CACDDLLGDATDKLIF. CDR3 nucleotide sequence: TGTGCCTGTGACGACCTACTGGGGGATGCCACCGATAAACTCATCTTT.

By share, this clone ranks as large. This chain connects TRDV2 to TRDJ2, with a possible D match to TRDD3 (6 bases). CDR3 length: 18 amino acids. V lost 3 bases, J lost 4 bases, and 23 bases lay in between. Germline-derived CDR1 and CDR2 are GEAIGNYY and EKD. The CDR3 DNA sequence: TGTGCCTGTGACCCCCTCTCGACTGAGGGATATAGGACAGCACAACTCTTCTTT. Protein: CACDPLSTEGYRTAQLFF.

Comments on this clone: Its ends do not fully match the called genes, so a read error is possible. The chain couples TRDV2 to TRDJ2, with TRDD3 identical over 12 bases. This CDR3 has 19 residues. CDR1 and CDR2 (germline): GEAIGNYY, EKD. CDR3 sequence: CACDTVEDWGIPTTAQPFF. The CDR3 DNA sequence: TGTGCCTGTGACACCGTGGAAGACTGGGGGATACCTACGACAGCACAACCCTTCTTT.

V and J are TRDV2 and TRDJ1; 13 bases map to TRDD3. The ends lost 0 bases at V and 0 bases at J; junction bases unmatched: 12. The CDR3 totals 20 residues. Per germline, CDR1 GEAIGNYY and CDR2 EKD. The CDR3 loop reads CACDTVTTGGYGGHTDKLIF. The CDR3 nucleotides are TGTGCCTGTGACACCGTTACGACTGGGGGATACGGGGGTCACACCGATAAACTCATCTTT.

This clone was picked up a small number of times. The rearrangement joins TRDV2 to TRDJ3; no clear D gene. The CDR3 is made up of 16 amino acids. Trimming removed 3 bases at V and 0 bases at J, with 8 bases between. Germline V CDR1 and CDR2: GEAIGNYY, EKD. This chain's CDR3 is CACDPLRSWDTRQMFF. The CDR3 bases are TGTGCCTGTGACCCACTTCGCTCCTGGGACACCCGACAGATGTTTTTC.

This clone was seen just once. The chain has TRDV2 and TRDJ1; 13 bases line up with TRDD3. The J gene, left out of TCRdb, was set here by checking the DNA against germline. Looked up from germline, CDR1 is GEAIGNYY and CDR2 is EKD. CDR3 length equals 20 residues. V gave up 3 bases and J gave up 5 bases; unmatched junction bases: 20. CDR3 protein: CACDAYNTNWGIRLEDKLIF. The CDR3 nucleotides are TGTGCCTGTGACGCCTACAATACAAACTGGGGGATACGCCTCGAGGATAAACTCATCTTT.

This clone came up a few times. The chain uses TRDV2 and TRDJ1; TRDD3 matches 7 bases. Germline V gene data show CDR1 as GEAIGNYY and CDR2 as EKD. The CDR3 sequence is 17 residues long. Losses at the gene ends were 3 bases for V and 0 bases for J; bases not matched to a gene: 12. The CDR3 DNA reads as TGTGCCTGTGACTCGCTGGGGGGATGGAGATACACCGATAAACTCATCTTT. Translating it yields CACDSLGGWRYTDKLIF.

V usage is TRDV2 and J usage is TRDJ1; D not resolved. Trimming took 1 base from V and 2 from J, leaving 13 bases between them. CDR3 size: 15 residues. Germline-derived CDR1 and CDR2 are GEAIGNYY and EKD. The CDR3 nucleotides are TGTGCCTGTGACACTATCGGTACGAGGACCGATAAACTCATCTTT. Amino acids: CACDTIGTRTDKLIF.

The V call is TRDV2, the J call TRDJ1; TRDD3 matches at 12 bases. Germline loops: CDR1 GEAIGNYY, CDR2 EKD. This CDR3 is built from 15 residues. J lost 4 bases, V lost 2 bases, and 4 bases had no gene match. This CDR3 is CACDRLGDTNDKLIF. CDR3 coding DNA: TGTGCCTGTGACAGACTGGGGGATACAAACGATAAACTCATCTTT.

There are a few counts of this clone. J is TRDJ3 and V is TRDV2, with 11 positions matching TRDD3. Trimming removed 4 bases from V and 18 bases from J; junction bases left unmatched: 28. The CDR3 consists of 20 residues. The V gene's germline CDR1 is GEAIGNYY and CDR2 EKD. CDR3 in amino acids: CACELLLGDTKPCDTRPMFF. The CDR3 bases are TGTGCCTGTGAGCTCCTCCTGGGGGATACTAAGCCCTGTGACACCCGCCCGATGTTTTTC.

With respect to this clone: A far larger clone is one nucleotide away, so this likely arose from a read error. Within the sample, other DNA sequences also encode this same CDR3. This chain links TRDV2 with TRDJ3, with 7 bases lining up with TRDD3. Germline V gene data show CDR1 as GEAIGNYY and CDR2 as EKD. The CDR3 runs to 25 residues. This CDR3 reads CACDTVSGWGTPLRLSSWDTRQMFF. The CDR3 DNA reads TGTGCCTGTGACACCGTGAGTGGATGGGGGACCCCGCTTCGTTTATCGTCCTGGGACACCCGACAAATGTTTTTC.